These 18 T cell receptor beta chains share one sample of origin, sequenced in a study of blood T cell repertoires in COVID-19. Profiling relied on immunoSEQ multiplex PCR, and the TCRdb table lists in-frame clones only, not all of them. The repertoire has about 89,000 clones, more than 80% of them found once; the top ten carry approximately 21%. The specimen was peripheral blood. All receptors come from an elderly woman with acute or convalescent COVID-19.

The genes are TRBV7-8 and TRBJ2-5, with TRBD1 as a possible D gene (6 bases). The CDR3 covers 14 residues. Deletions cut 3 bases from V and 5 bases from J, with 13 bases between. Germline loops: CDR1 SGHVS, CDR2 FQNEAQ. CDR3 residues: CASSFNRARETQYF. The CDR3 nucleotides are TGTGCCAGCAGCTTCAACAGGGCTCGTGAGACCCAGTACTTC. Using reference TRBV7-8 and TRBJ2-5 for the parts outside the CDR3, the full variable domain is GAGVSQSPRYKVAKRGQDVALRCDPISGHVSLFWYQQALGQGPEFLTYFQNEAQLDKSGLPSDRFFAERPEGSVSTLKIQRTQQEDSAVYLCASSFNRARETQYFGPGTRLLVL.

The V call is TRBV19, the J call TRBJ1-3; 9 bases fit TRBD1. The V and J ends lost 5 bases and 4 bases, in that order; junction bases with no gene match: 6. The CDR3 spans 15 residues. CDR1 and CDR2 from the germline V gene are LNHDA and SQIVND (reference sequence). CDR3 sequence reads: CASSPTGGSGNTIYF. CDR3 sequence (DNA): TGTGCCAGTAGTCCAACAGGGGGCTCAGGAAACACCATATATTTT. The full variable domain, its missing parts supplied by reference TRBV19 and TRBJ1-3, is DGGITQSPKYLFRKEGQNVTLSCEQNLNHDAMYWYRQDPGQGLRLIYYSQIVNDFQKGDIAEGYSVSREKKESFPLTVTSAQKNPTAFYLCASSPTGGSGNTIYFGEGSWLTVV.

V and J are TRBV12-5 and TRBJ1-1, with TRBD1 matching over 7 bases. Trimming took 4 bases from V and 4 from J; bases not matched to a gene: 3. This CDR3 has 13 amino acids. Germline CDR1 is LGHNT and CDR2 is FRNRAP. The CDR3 reads CASGSGGSTEAFF. CDR3 nucleotides: TGTGCTAGTGGTTCAGGGGGGTCCACTGAAGCTTTCTTT.

A few counts support this clone. The rearrangement links TRBV7-7 to TRBJ2-1, with D possibly being TRBD2 (5 bases). CDR3 length equals 14 residues. Trimming removed 5 bases from V and 6 bases from J, with 14 bases in between. Germline V gives CDR1 SSHAT, CDR2 FNYEAQ (reference sequence). As DNA, the CDR3 is TGTGCCAGCAGCGACGGACTGCCCTCCAATGAGCAGTTCTTC. Its translation: CASSDGLPSNEQFF. The variable domain in full, completed from reference TRBV7-7 and TRBJ2-1, reads GAGVSQSPRYKVTKRGQDVTLRCDPISSHATLYWYQQALGQGPEFLTYFNYEAQPDKSGLPSDRFSAERPEGSISTLTIQRTEQRDSAMYRCASSDGLPSNEQFFGPGTRLTVL.

The V gene is TRBV10-3, the J gene TRBJ2-7, with a tentative D call TRBD1 (6 bases). Germline V lookup: CDR1 ENHRY, CDR2 SYGVKD. The V gene lost 2 bases and the J gene lost 4 bases, with 9 bases spanning the gap. This CDR3 comprises 13 residues. The CDR3 nucleotides are TGTGCCATCAGTGAGAACCAGGGGTACGAGCAGTACTTC. It translates to CAISENQGYEQYF.

V and J are TRBV5-1 and TRBJ2-1; 12 bases align to TRBD2. The CDR3 is 15 amino acids. Germline CDR1 and CDR2: SGHRS and YFSETQ. V shed 4 bases and J 13 bases; nucleotides not matched to a gene: 12. The CDR3, as DNA: TGCGCCAGCAGCGCCGGGACTAGCGGGCCCCGAGTCCAGTTCTTC. It specifies CASSAGTSGPRVQFF.

This chain uses TRBV2 with TRBJ1-5, with TRBD1 as a possible D gene (5 bases). V dropped 1 base and J dropped 2 bases, with 9 bases sitting between them. The CDR3 sequence is 15 residues long. Germline-derived CDR1 and CDR2 are SNHLY and FYNNEI. The DNA for the CDR3 is TGTGCCAGCAGTGAAGAACAGGCGGGCAATCAGCCCCAGCATTTT. This codes for CASSEEQAGNQPQHF.

This clone came up a few times. The genes are TRBV7-9 and TRBJ1-5; TRBD1 is a possible D gene (6 bases). Germline V gives CDR1 SEHNR, CDR2 FQNEAQ (reference sequence). The CDR3 consists of 13 residues. V was shortened by 4 bases and J by 6 bases, with 10 bases between the two germline ends. CDR3 amino acids: CASSSQQGQPQHF. CDR3 nucleotides: TGTGCCAGCAGCTCTCAACAGGGTCAGCCCCAGCATTTT.

V and J are TRBV4-2 and TRBJ1-2, with 9 positions matching TRBD1. The CDR3 consists of 16 residues. Germline V gene lookup returns CDR1 LGHNA and CDR2 YNFKEQ. The V and J ends lost 1 base and 8 bases, in that order; junction bases with no gene match: 11. Here the CDR3 DNA reads TGTGCCAGCAGCCAAGCGGAGCTGGGACAGGGTAGAGGCTACACCTTC. Amino acids: CASSQAELGQGRGYTF.

This rearrangement joins TRBV24-1 to TRBJ2-7, with D possibly being TRBD1 (5 bases). This CDR3 has 14 residues. The V gene's germline CDR1 is KGHDR and CDR2 SFDVKD. V lost 8 bases to trimming and J lost 3 bases, with 16 bases between them. The CDR3 sequence: CATIAQPGNYEQYF. The CDR3 DNA is TGTGCCACCATAGCTCAACCAGGGAACTACGAGCAGTACTTC.

J is TRBJ1-1 and V is TRBV6-6; no definite D call. This CDR3 contains 13 residues. The V gene's germline CDR1 is MNHNY and CDR2 SVGAGI (reference sequence). The V end lost 6 bases, the J end lost 4 bases, and 12 bases lay between the germline ends. CDR3 loop: CASSLDIITEAFF. The DNA for the CDR3 is TGTGCCAGCAGCCTTGACATAATCACTGAAGCTTTCTTT.

This clone was detected only once. The rearrangement uses TRBV3-1 (or the pseudogene TRBV3-2) and TRBJ2-3; 8 bases map to TRBD2. The CDR3 length is 16 residues. Germline CDR1 and CDR2: LGHDT and YNNKEL (reference sequence). J gave up 1 base and V 0 bases, and 3 bases lay outside the gene matches. CDR3 residues: CASSQDSGSGTDTQYF. CDR3 in DNA: TGTGCCAGCAGCCAAGACAGCGGGAGTGGCACAGATACGCAGTATTTT.

This clone was seen more than once but under ten times. The V gene is TRBV5-4, the J gene TRBJ2-3, with TRBD2 as a possible D gene (5 bases). In germline, CDR1 is SGHNT, CDR2 YYREEE (reference sequence). The V and J ends lost 4 bases and 4 bases respectively, with 10 bases between them. The CDR3 has 13 amino acids. The chain's CDR3 is CASSRTGADTQYF. The CDR3 DNA sequence: TGTGCCAGCAGCCGGACCGGGGCAGATACGCAGTATTTT. Combining the CDR3 with reference TRBV5-4 and TRBJ2-3 gives the whole variable domain ETGVTQSPTHLIKTRGQQVTLRCSSQSGHNTVSWYQQALGQGPQFIFQYYREEENGRGNFPPRFSGLQFPNYSSELNVNALELDDSALYLCASSRTGADTQYFGPGTRLTVL.

This rearrangement joins TRBV7-3 to TRBJ2-3; maybe TRBD1 (5 bases). The CDR3 runs 15 residues. V lost 4 bases and J 4 bases, leaving 15 bases between the germline ends. Germline lookup yields CDR1 SGHTA and CDR2 FQGTGA. CDR3 DNA sequence: TGTGCCAGCAGCTCTGGGGCCTTCAGGGCAGATACGCAGTATTTT. Its translation: CASSSGAFRADTQYF.

This clone was seen once. V is TRBV14 and J is TRBJ1-1; 8 bases are a match to TRBD1. The junction had 9 bases not matched to a gene; V was cut back by 5 bases and J by 4 bases. The CDR3 loop spans 15 amino acids. CDR1 and CDR2 from the germline V gene are SGHDN and FVKESK. CDR3 nucleotide sequence: TGTGCCAGCAGCTCACAGGGGGTCGGAGGCACTGAAGCTTTCTTT. This sequence encodes CASSSQGVGGTEAFF.

This CDR3 is CATGDNSNQPQHF. CDR3 coding DNA: TGTGCCACTGGGGACAATAGCAATCAGCCCCAGCATTTT. The chain links TRBV12-3 or TRBV12-4 to TRBJ1-5; D possibly corresponds to TRBD1 (6 bases). The CDR3 spans 13 residues. V lost 10 bases to trimming and J lost 0 bases, with 10 bases between them.

The chain has TRBV19 and TRBJ2-6; tentative D call: TRBD1 (5 bases). CDR3 length equals 15 residues. Germline V gene data show CDR1 as LNHDA and CDR2 as SQIVND (reference sequence). Trimming took 4 bases from V and 0 from J, leaving 7 bases between them. The CDR3 is CASSTQGSGANVLTF. For the CDR3, the DNA is TGTGCCAGTAGTACCCAGGGCTCTGGGGCCAACGTCCTGACTTTC. Full variable domain (missing parts from reference TRBV19 and TRBJ2-6): DGGITQSPKYLFRKEGQNVTLSCEQNLNHDAMYWYRQDPGQGLRLIYYSQIVNDFQKGDIAEGYSVSREKKESFPLTVTSAQKNPTAFYLCASSTQGSGANVLTFGAGSRLTVL.

The CDR3 DNA is TGTGCCAGCAAAGCGCCTTCTCACTCTGGAAACACCATATATTTT. This encodes CASKAPSHSGNTIYF. The chain links TRBV6-5 to TRBJ1-3, with D uncertain. This CDR3 comprises 15 residues. The V gene lost 7 bases and the J gene lost 0 bases, with 13 bases spanning the gap. Germline CDR1 MNHEY, CDR2 SVGAGI.